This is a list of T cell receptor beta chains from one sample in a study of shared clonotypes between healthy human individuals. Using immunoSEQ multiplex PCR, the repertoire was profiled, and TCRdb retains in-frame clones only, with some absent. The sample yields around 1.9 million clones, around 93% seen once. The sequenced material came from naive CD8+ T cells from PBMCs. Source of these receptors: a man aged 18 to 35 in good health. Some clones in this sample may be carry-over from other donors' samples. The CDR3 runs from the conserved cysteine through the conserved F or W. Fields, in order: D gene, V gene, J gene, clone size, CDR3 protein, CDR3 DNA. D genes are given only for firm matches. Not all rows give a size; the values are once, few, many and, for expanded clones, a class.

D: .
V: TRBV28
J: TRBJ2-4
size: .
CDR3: CASSAQGSKLFGKNIQYF
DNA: TGTGCCAGCAGCGCTCAGGGGAGTAAGTTGTTCGGGAAAAACATTCAGTACTTC

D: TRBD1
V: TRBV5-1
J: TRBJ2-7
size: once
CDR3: CASSGRTGFDYEQYF
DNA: TGCGCCAGCAGCGGGCGGACAGGGTTTGACTACGAGCAGTACTTC

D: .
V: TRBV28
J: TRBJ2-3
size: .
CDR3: CASSQAALGDTQYF
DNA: TGTGCCAGCAGTCAAGCGGCCCTCGGGGATACGCAGTATTTT

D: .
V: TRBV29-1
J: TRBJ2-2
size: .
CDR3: CSVERVDLNTGELFF
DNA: TGCAGCGTTGAGAGGGTTGACCTAAACACCGGGGAGCTGTTTTTT

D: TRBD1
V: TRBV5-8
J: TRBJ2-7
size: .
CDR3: CASRTGQGAHYEQYF
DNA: TGTGCCAGCAGGACCGGGCAGGGGGCACACTACGAGCAGTACTTC

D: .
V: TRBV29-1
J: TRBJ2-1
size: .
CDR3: CSVELPQGWTDEQFF
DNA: TGCAGCGTTGAACTCCCTCAGGGGTGGACGGATGAGCAGTTCTTC

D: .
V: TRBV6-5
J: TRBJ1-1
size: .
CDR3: CASRYSKTRATEAFF
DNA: TGTGCCAGCAGGTACTCTAAGACACGGGCCACTGAAGCTTTCTTT

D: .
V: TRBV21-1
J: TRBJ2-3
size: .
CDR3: CASRPGGTQYF
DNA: TGTGCCAGCCGGCCTGGCGGTACGCAGTATTTT

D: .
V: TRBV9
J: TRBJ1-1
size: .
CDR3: CASSVGTARNTEAFF
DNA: TGTGCCAGCAGCGTAGGGACAGCTAGGAACACTGAAGCTTTCTTT

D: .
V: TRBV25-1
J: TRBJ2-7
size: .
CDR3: CASSSGQSYEQYF
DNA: TGTGCCAGCAGTAGCGGACAATCCTACGAGCAGTACTTC

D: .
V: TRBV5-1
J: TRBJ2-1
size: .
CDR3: CASSSPREALDNEQFF
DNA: TGCGCCAGCAGCTCCCCCAGGGAGGCCCTAGACAATGAGCAGTTCTTC

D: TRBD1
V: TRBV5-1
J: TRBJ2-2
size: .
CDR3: CASSSTGGLTGELFF
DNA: TGCGCCAGCAGCTCGACAGGGGGTCTCACCGGGGAGCTGTTTTTT

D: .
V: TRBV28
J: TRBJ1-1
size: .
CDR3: CASSPRRGNTEAFF
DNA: TGTGCCAGCAGCCCGCGGCGGGGGAACACTGAAGCTTTCTTT

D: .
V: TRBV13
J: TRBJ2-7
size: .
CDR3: CASSLGRSPGEQYF
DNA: TGTGCCAGCAGCTTAGGTCGCTCTCCGGGTGAGCAGTACTTC

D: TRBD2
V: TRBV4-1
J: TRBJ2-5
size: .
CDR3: CASSQDGAWVAGASETQYF
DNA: TGCGCCAGCAGCCAAGATGGAGCCTGGGTAGCGGGAGCTTCTGAGACCCAGTACTTC

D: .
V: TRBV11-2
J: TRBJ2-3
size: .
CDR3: CASSKRNWAVDTQYF
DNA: TGTGCCAGCAGCAAGCGGAACTGGGCGGTAGATACGCAGTATTTT

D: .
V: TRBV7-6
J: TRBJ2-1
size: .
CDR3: CASSSPPREYYNEQFF
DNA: TGTGCCAGCAGCTCGCCCCCTAGGGAATATTACAATGAGCAGTTCTTC

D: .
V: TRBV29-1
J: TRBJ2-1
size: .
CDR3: CSVAGEKGHNEQFF
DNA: TGCAGCGTTGCTGGAGAGAAGGGCCACAATGAGCAGTTCTTC

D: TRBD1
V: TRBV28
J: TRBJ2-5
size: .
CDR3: CASSLPSTRDSQETQYF
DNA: TGTGCCAGCAGTTTACCCTCGACCCGGGACAGCCAAGAGACCCAGTACTTC

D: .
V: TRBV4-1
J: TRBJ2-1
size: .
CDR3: CASSQGPSPGNEQFF
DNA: TGCGCCAGCAGCCAAGGCCCATCACCGGGGAATGAGCAGTTCTTC

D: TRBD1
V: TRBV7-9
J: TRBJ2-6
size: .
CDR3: CASSPTGVAGANVLTF
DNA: TGTGCCAGCAGTCCGACAGGGGTAGCAGGGGCCAACGTCCTGACTTTC

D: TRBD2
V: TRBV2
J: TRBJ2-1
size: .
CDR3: CASSSTSGEYNEQFF
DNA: TGTGCCAGCAGTTCTACTAGCGGGGAATACAATGAGCAGTTCTTC

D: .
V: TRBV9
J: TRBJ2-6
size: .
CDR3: CASSSRTGQEAGANVLTF
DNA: TGTGCCAGCAGCTCCCGGACGGGTCAAGAGGCTGGGGCCAACGTCCTGACTTTC

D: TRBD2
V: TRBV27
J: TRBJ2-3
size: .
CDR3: CASSSAGSTDTQYF
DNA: TGTGCCAGCAGTTCAGCGGGATCCACAGATACGCAGTATTTT

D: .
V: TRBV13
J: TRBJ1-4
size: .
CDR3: CASSLSGTTGIEKLFF
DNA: TGTGCCAGCAGCTTGAGCGGGACAACAGGGATTGAAAAACTGTTTTTT

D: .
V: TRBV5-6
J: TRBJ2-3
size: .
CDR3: CASSPQGGDTQYF
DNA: TGTGCCAGCAGTCCGCAGGGGGGAGATACGCAGTATTTT

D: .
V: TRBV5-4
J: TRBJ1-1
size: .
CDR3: CASMRGTEAFF
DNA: TGTGCCAGCATGAGGGGCACTGAAGCTTTCTTT

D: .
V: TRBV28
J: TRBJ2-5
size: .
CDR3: CASSPRAQRQETQYF
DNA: TGTGCCAGCAGTCCTCGGGCACAGAGGCAAGAGACCCAGTACTTC

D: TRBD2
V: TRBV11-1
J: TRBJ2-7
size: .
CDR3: CASSFIVSPGTSGSEQYF
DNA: TGTGCCAGCAGCTTCATTGTTAGTCCCGGGACTAGCGGGAGCGAGCAGTACTTC

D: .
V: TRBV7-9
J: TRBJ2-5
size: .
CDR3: CASTVWGETQYF
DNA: TGTGCCAGCACCGTCTGGGGGGAGACCCAGTACTTC

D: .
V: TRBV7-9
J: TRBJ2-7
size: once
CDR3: CASSPTARRGSHEQYF
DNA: TGTGCCAGCAGCCCAACCGCCAGACGGGGAAGCCACGAGCAGTACTTC

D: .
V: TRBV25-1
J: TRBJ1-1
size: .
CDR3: CASSEWGQKNTEAFF
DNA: TGTGCCAGCAGTGAATGGGGACAAAAGAACACTGAAGCTTTCTTT

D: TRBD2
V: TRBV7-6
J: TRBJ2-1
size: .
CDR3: CASSLLAGGTYNEQFF
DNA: TGTGCCAGCAGCTTACTAGCGGGAGGGACTTACAATGAGCAGTTCTTC

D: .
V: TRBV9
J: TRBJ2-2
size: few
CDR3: CASSVEDLFPGELFF
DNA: TGTGCCAGCAGCGTAGAGGACCTCTTTCCCGGGGAGCTGTTTTTT

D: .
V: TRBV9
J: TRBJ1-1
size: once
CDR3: CASSWREGEAFF
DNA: TGTGCCAGCAGCTGGCGAGAAGGTGAAGCTTTCTTT

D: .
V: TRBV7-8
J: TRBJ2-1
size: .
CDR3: CASSFQGPSSYNEQFF
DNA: TGTGCCAGCAGCTTCCAGGGGCCCAGCTCCTACAATGAGCAGTTCTTC

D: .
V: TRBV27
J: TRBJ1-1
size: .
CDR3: CASSLMRDTEAFF
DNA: TGTGCCAGCAGTTTAATGAGGGACACTGAAGCTTTCTTT

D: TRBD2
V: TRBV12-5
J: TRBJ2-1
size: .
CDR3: CASGSSGDYNEQFF
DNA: TGTGCTAGCGGATCTAGCGGAGATTACAATGAGCAGTTCTTC

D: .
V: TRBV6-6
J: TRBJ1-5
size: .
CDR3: CARLMEDQPQHF
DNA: TGTGCCAGACTGATGGAGGACCAGCCCCAGCATTTT

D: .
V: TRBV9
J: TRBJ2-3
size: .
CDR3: CASSVGADTQYF
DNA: TGTGCCAGCAGCGTAGGAGCTGATACGCAGTATTTT

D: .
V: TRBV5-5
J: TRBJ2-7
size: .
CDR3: CASSLSGPVLGEQYF
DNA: TGTGCCAGCAGCTTGTCAGGTCCCGTCTTGGGTGAGCAGTACTTC

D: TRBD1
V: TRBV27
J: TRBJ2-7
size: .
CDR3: CASSNRDRGFYEQYF
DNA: TGTGCCAGCAGCAACCGGGACAGGGGATTCTACGAGCAGTACTTC

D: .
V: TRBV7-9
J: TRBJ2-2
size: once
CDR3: CASRGQGRSGELFF
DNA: TGTGCCAGCAGGGGGCAGGGTCGGTCCGGGGAGCTGTTTTTT

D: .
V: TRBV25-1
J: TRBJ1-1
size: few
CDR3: CASSAGTEAFF
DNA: TGTGCCAGCAGTGCAGGGACTGAAGCTTTCTTT

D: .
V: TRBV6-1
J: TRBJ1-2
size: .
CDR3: CASSELVGAWGYTF
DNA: TGTGCCAGCAGTGAACTTGTGGGGGCGTGGGGCTACACCTTC

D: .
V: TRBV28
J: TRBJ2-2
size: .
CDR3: CASIPSRTAGELFF
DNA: TGTGCCAGCATCCCCTCCAGGACGGCCGGGGAGCTGTTTTTT

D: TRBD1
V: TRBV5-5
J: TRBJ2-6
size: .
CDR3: CASSIRSDRGSSGANVLTF
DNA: TGTGCCAGCAGTATCCGTTCGGACAGGGGAAGCTCTGGGGCCAACGTCCTGACTTTC

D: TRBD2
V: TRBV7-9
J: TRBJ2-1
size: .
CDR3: CASSGRASGRAYNEQFF
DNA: TGTGCCAGCAGCGGGAGGGCTAGCGGGAGGGCCTACAATGAGCAGTTCTTC

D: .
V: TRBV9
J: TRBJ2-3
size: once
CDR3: CASSPQDPFGQPNF
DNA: TGTGCCAGCAGCCCCCAAGACCCCTTCGGACAGCCAAATTTT

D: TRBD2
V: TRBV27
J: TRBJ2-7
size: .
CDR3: CASSFRTSGAYEQYF
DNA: TGTGCCAGCAGTTTCCGGACTAGCGGGGCCTACGAGCAGTACTTC

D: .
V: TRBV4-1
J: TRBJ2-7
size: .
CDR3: CASSQEPGLASYEQYF
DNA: TGCGCCAGCAGCCAAGAACCAGGTCTAGCGAGCTACGAGCAGTACTTC

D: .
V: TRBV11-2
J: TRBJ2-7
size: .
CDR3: CASSLVRAGAYEQYF
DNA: TGTGCCAGCAGCTTAGTCAGAGCAGGGGCCTACGAGCAGTACTTC

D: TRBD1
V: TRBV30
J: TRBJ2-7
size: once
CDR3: CAWSQSGGGYEQYF
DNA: TGTGCCTGGAGTCAGTCAGGGGGCGGGTACGAGCAGTACTTC

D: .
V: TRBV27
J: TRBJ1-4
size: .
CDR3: CASTSAGEKLFF
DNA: TGTGCCAGCACCTCGGCAGGGGAAAAACTGTTTTTT

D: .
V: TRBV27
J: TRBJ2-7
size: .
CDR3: CASTPGTGSYEQYF
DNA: TGTGCCAGTACCCCCGGGACGGGTTCCTACGAGCAGTACTTC

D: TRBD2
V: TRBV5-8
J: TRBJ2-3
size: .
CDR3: CASSLVPTSGSTDTQYF
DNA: TGTGCCAGCAGCTTGGTGCCCACTAGCGGGAGTACAGATACGCAGTATTTT

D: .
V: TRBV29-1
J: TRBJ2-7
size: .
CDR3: CSVEQGQPYEQYF
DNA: TGCAGCGTTGAACAGGGACAACCTTACGAGCAGTACTTC

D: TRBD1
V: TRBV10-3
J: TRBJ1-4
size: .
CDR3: CAMRQGAGEKLFF
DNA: TGTGCCATGAGACAGGGGGCGGGTGAAAAACTGTTTTTT

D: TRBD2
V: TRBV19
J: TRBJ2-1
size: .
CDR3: CASSIGTSGNEQFF
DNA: TGTGCCAGTAGTATCGGGACTAGCGGGAATGAGCAGTTCTTC

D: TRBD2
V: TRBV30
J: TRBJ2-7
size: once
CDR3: CAWSSRTSGAYEQYF
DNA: TGTGCCTGGAGTTCACGGACTAGCGGGGCCTACGAGCAGTACTTC